A single sample is the source of the 29 T cell receptor beta chains below, sequenced in a study of memory CD4+ T cells and cytomegalovirus serostatus. Single viable CD3+CD4+CD8-CD45RO+ cells were sorted as the memory CD4+ T cells. Data came from immunoSEQ multiplex PCR; TCRdb stores just in-frame clones and leaves some out. The sample holds about 61,000 clones, 82% seen once. The source material was memory CD4+ T cells from blood. The source is an adult in good health and CMV-seronegative.

The chain uses TRBV28 and TRBJ2-7, with D perhaps assigned TRBD1 or TRBD2 (5 bases each). This CDR3 has 15 amino acids. CDR1 MDHEN and CDR2 SYDVKM come from the germline V gene. Trimming shortened V by 7 bases and J by 7 bases, and 23 bases separated the two germline ends. The DNA of the CDR3 is TGTGCCAGCACCCCCGGGACGGTGGGACCTCTGGAGCAGTACTTC. Its protein product is CASTPGTVGPLEQYF.

This clone was recorded only once. This chain joins TRBV18 and TRBJ2-3; D is uncertain. Germline CDR1 and CDR2: KGHSH and LQKENI. Trimming removed 3 bases from V and 0 bases from J, with 7 bases in between. The CDR3 is made up of 14 amino acids. The CDR3 region has the DNA TGTGCCAGCTCACCGCACTATAGCACAGATACGCAGTATTTT. Its protein is CASSPHYSTDTQYF.

This rearrangement joins TRBV5-1 to TRBJ2-4, with D possibly being TRBD2 (5 bases). The CDR3 extends over 15 amino acids. The V and J ends lost 0 bases and 4 bases respectively, with 11 bases between them. The germline gives CDR1 SGHRS, CDR2 YFSETQ. The CDR3 region is CASSLAEGAKNIQYF. The CDR3 coding sequence is TGCGCCAGCAGCTTGGCCGAGGGCGCGAAAAACATTCAGTACTTC.

The rearrangement links TRBV12-5 to TRBJ2-7; 8 bases are shared with TRBD1. The CDR3 extends over 14 amino acids. The V segment lost 5 bases and the J segment 0 bases; nucleotides outside the gene matches: 3. Germline loops: CDR1 LGHNT, CDR2 FRNRAP. Here the CDR3 reads CASGPGTGSYEQYF. The CDR3 bases are TGTGCTAGTGGTCCAGGGACAGGCTCCTACGAGCAGTACTTC.

The chain employs TRBV15 and TRBJ2-5; D not certain. CDR1 and CDR2 from the germline V gene are LNHNV and YYDKDF (reference sequence). Trimming took 0 bases from V and 5 from J, leaving 1 base between them. The CDR3 is 11 residues long. In DNA form, the CDR3 reads TGTGCCACCAGCAGAGATGAGACCCAGTACTTC. Translating it yields CATSRDETQYF.

On this clone: The junction does not match germline at one end; this may be a read error. This chain connects TRBV6-4 to TRBJ2-2; TRBD1 agrees at 8 bases. CDR1 is MRHNA and CDR2 is SNTAGT in the germline V gene. The CDR3 spans 16 residues. The CDR3 is CASSAGQGWNTGELFF. In nucleotides, the CDR3 is TGTGCCAGTAGTGCTGGACAGGGCTGGAACACCGGGGAGCTGTTTTTT.

The chain couples TRBV7-8 to TRBJ2-6; 8 bases fit TRBD2. The V segment lost 9 bases and the J segment 0 bases; nucleotides outside the gene matches: 10. CDR3 length: 17 amino acids. In germline, CDR1 is SGHVS, CDR2 FQNEAQ. The chain's CDR3 is CASRGGHYSSGANVLTF. The DNA of the CDR3 is TGTGCCAGTCGGGGGGGGCACTACTCCTCTGGGGCCAACGTCCTGACTTTC.

The V and J genes are TRBV30 and TRBJ2-7, with 8 nucleotides matching TRBD1. The CDR3 spans 14 residues. With V trimmed by 2 bases and J by 5 bases, 8 bases remained unmatched. The germline V gene has CDR1 GTSNPN and CDR2 SVGIG (reference sequence). CDR3 coding DNA: TGTGCCTGGAGTCCAGGGACAGGAATCCACGAGCAGTACTTC. This codes for CAWSPGTGIHEQYF.

CDR3 in amino acids: CSGIYRRGADTQYF. CDR3 DNA sequence: TGCAGCGGAATTTATAGACGCGGTGCAGATACGCAGTATTTT. The V and J genes are TRBV29-1 and TRBJ2-3, with D hard to call. Trimming took 7 bases from V and 4 from J, leaving 18 bases between them. The length of the CDR3 is 14 residues. CDR1 and CDR2 from the germline V gene are SQVTM and ANQGSEA.

This clone was detected a few times. The chain is built from TRBV7-9 and TRBJ2-1, with 9 bases aligning to TRBD1. The V segment lost 0 bases and the J segment 6 bases; nucleotides outside the gene matches: 3. This CDR3 spans 15 amino acids. Germline V gene data show CDR1 as SEHNR and CDR2 as FQNEAQ (reference sequence). CDR3 region: CASSLAGQGTNEQFF. The DNA of the CDR3 is TGTGCCAGCAGCTTAGCGGGACAGGGTACCAATGAGCAGTTCTTC.

The chain has TRBV5-6 and TRBJ1-3; D gene ambiguous. Germline CDR1 and CDR2: SGHDT and YYEEEE. The CDR3 consists of 15 residues. V gave up 1 base and J gave up 3 bases, with 11 bases separating them. In DNA, the CDR3 is TGTGCCAGCAGCTTGTATCGGGGAGATGGAAACACCATATATTTT. Translated: CASSLYRGDGNTIYF.

V is TRBV6-1 and J is TRBJ2-2; 8 bases are a match to TRBD1. Germline V gene lookup returns CDR1 MNHNS and CDR2 SASEGT. CDR3 size: 17 residues. V lost 0 bases, J lost 5 bases, and 8 bases stayed unmatched. In DNA form, the CDR3 reads TGTGCCAGCAGTGAAGCGCTTCAGGGGGCGCGGACCGGGGAGCTGTTTTTT. Its translation is CASSEALQGARTGELFF.

The rearrangement joins TRBV14 to TRBJ1-2; possibly TRBD1 for D (5 bases). The V gene's germline CDR1 is SGHDN and CDR2 FVKESK. The CDR3 consists of 15 residues. V lost 0 bases to trimming and J lost 4 bases, with 12 bases between them. Written as DNA, the CDR3 is TGTGCCAGCAGCCAAGATAGGAACAGGCTCTATGGCTACACCTTC. Residues: CASSQDRNRLYGYTF.

This clone has just a few counts. V and J are TRBV7-9 and TRBJ2-7, with a tentative D call TRBD2 (5 bases). The CDR3 is 13 residues long. Trimming cost V 3 bases and J 3 bases, with 9 bases left between them. The germline V gene has CDR1 SEHNR and CDR2 FQNEAQ (reference sequence). CDR3 sequence reads: CASSFGEVYEQYF. The CDR3 DNA follows: TGTGCCAGCAGCTTCGGGGAAGTCTACGAGCAGTACTTC.

The V call is TRBV6-5, the J call TRBJ1-2; 10 bases agree with TRBD1. The V gene's germline CDR1 is MNHEY and CDR2 SVGAGI. The trim removed 6 bases at V and 2 bases at J, leaving 3 bases unmatched. This CDR3 contains 14 residues. CDR3 in DNA: TGTGCCAGCAGGTCGGGACAGGGGAACTATGGCTACACCTTC. Translation: CASRSGQGNYGYTF.

This clone was observed a few times. The rearrangement uses TRBV30 and TRBJ1-5, with D possibly TRBD1 on 6 matching bases. The CDR3 is 16 amino acids. Germline V lookup: CDR1 GTSNPN, CDR2 SVGIG (reference sequence). Between the trimmed V and J ends, which lost 3 bases and 4 bases, there was a span of 19 bases. CDR3 in DNA: TGTGCCTGGAGCGCCCGGCGGCAGGGGCTTAATCAGCCCCAGCATTTT. Translation: CAWSARRQGLNQPQHF.

This chain uses TRBV6-1 with TRBJ1-4; D remains unclear. The CDR3 is made up of 15 amino acids. Deletions cut 6 bases from V and 7 bases from J, with 18 bases between. The germline V gene has CDR1 MNHNS and CDR2 SASEGT. The CDR3 nucleotides read TGTGCCAGCAGCCCAAGAGGGCCAGGAGGTGAAAAACTGTTTTTT. Translation: CASSPRGPGGEKLFF.

V usage is TRBV29-1 and J usage is TRBJ2-2; either TRBD1 or TRBD2 may fit D (5 bases each). Deletions cut 6 bases from V and 7 bases from J, with 18 bases between. In germline, CDR1 is SQVTM, CDR2 ANQGSEA. There are 14 residues in the CDR3. CDR3 bases: TGCAGCGTCGGGGAGCAGGGTGTAGGCGGGGAGCTGTTTTTT. Translated: CSVGEQGVGGELFF.

This rearrangement joins TRBV11-2 to TRBJ2-6; D possibly corresponds to TRBD1 (5 bases). Germline assignment: CDR1 SGHAT and CDR2 FQNNGV. CDR3 length: 17 amino acids. V was shortened by 1 base and J by 0 bases, with 10 bases between the two germline ends. The CDR3 DNA sequence: TGTGCCAGCAGCTTAGGGGGCGTTAACTCTGGGGCCAACGTCCTGACTTTC. It codes for CASSLGGVNSGANVLTF.

This clone was seen just once. The chain carries TRBV25-1 and TRBJ2-1; D gene unclear. The germline CDR1 and CDR2 sequences are MGHDK and SYGVNS. V lost 6 bases and J lost 4, with 13 bases in between. This CDR3 has 14 amino acids. CDR3 protein: CASRGWKAYNEQFF. The CDR3 bases are TGTGCCAGCAGGGGATGGAAAGCTTACAATGAGCAGTTCTTC.

The chain uses TRBV19 and TRBJ2-2; 10 nucleotides align to TRBD1. The CDR3 is 15 amino acids. Germline CDR1 reads LNHDA; CDR2 reads SQIVND (reference sequence). V trimming: 5 bases; J trimming: 7 bases; junction bases outside the gene matches: 7. CDR3 nucleotides: TGTGCCAGTAGTCCACCGGGACAGGGGAACGGGGAGCTGTTTTTT. Its protein is CASSPPGQGNGELFF.

This sequence joins TRBV9 and TRBJ1-3; D remains unclear. Germline V gene lookup returns CDR1 SGDLS and CDR2 YYNGEE. This CDR3 is 13 amino acids long. V lost 3 bases and J 7 bases, leaving 11 bases between the germline ends. CDR3 nucleotides: TGTGCCAGCAGCGCAGGACGGTGGAACACCATATATTTT. This sequence encodes CASSAGRWNTIYF.

The CDR3 loop is CASSRLAGVSYEQYF. In nucleotides, the CDR3 is TGTGCCAGCAGTCGACTAGCGGGAGTCTCCTACGAGCAGTACTTC. The V and J genes are TRBV7-9 and TRBJ2-7; TRBD2 agrees at 12 bases. Trimming removed 6 bases from V and 0 bases from J; junction bases left unmatched: 3. This CDR3 has 15 residues. CDR1 and CDR2 from the germline V gene are SEHNR and FQNEAQ (reference sequence). The full variable domain, with the rest looked up from reference TRBV7-9 and TRBJ2-7, is DTGVSQNPRHKITKRGQNVTFRCDPISEHNRLYWYRQTLGQGPEFLTYFQNEAQLEKSRLLSDRFSAERPKGSFSTLEIQRTEQGDSAMYLCASSRLAGVSYEQYFGPGTRLTVT.

This clone was seen only once. The chain uses TRBV7-8 and TRBJ2-7, with D perhaps matching TRBD1 (5 bases). Trimming took off 3 bases at V and 3 bases at J, with 12 bases between the two ends. The germline CDR1 and CDR2 sequences are SGHVS and FQNEAQ. This CDR3 spans 14 amino acids. The CDR3 protein is CASSFSGKSYEQYF. DNA of the CDR3: TGTGCCAGCAGCTTTTCAGGGAAGAGCTACGAGCAGTACTTC.

This clone was counted a few times. This chain uses TRBV7-8 with TRBJ1-2; D is perhaps TRBD1 (5 bases). The CDR3 is 17 residues long. Germline V gene data show CDR1 as SGHVS and CDR2 as FQNEAQ. Trimming removed 1 base from V and 7 bases from J, with 22 bases in between. The CDR3 loop reads CASSLGARQLYGGGYTF. The CDR3 DNA reads TGTGCCAGCAGCTTAGGTGCCCGACAGCTTTATGGTGGTGGCTACACCTTC.

The chain has TRBV6-6 and TRBJ2-1, with D perhaps matching TRBD2 (6 bases). V was trimmed by 6 bases and J by 0 bases, leaving 15 bases between them. CDR1 is MNHNY, CDR2 SVGAGI, per germline (reference sequence). The CDR3 loop spans 16 amino acids. The chain's CDR3 is CASRGGAGSSYNEQFF. CDR3 nucleotides: TGTGCCAGCAGGGGCGGTGCGGGGAGCTCCTACAATGAGCAGTTCTTC.

The chain has TRBV4-1 and TRBJ1-2, with unresolved D. This CDR3 is 12 amino acids long. Germline loops: CDR1 MGHRA, CDR2 YSYEKL. The V gene lost 7 bases and the J gene lost 8 bases, with 14 bases spanning the gap. The CDR3 reads CASIDLLGGYTF. The CDR3 DNA reads as TGCGCCAGCATTGATCTCCTGGGAGGCTACACCTTC.

This clone was detected a few times. V and J are TRBV29-1 and TRBJ1-2; no firm D call. CDR3 length: 11 residues. Germline V gene data show CDR1 as SQVTM and CDR2 as ANQGSEA. V lost 4 bases and J 5 bases, leaving 8 bases between the germline ends. The CDR3 coding sequence is TGCAGCGTTGTCGAGTCTTATGGCTACACCTTC. It encodes CSVVESYGYTF.

Only a few counts were recorded for this clone. This chain links TRBV30 with TRBJ1-1, with no clear D. In germline, CDR1 is GTSNPN, CDR2 SVGIG (reference sequence). V was clipped by 4 bases and J by 4 bases, with 13 bases between them. The CDR3 has 13 residues. This chain's CDR3 is CAWIEGRVTEAFF. The CDR3 DNA reads TGTGCCTGGATTGAAGGGAGGGTCACTGAAGCTTTCTTT.